Listed below are T cell receptor beta chains from one sample, sequenced in a study of T cell responses to AZD1222 COVID-19 vaccine. The repertoire was sequenced with immunoSEQ multiplex PCR; TCRdb's copy has only in-frame clones and lacks some. This repertoire shows approximately 120,000 clones, 89% found once; its top ten account for approximately 9.4%. Sample: peripheral blood, taken 28 days after the second AZD1222 dose. Source of these receptors: an adult who received the AZD1222 COVID-19 vaccine. CDR3s include the opening cysteine and the closing phenylalanine or tryptophan. D genes are given only for firm matches.

d_gene: TRBD1
v_gene: TRBV27
CDR3aa: CASSRDRGGEKLFF

d_gene: -
v_gene: TRBV6-5
CDR3aa: CASGALGKNTEAFF

d_gene: -
v_gene: TRBV7-2
CDR3aa: CASSLGANTEAFF

d_gene: -
v_gene: TRBV9
CDR3aa: CASSPPTGGYTF

d_gene: TRBD1
v_gene: TRBV18
CDR3aa: CASSRQGKNTEAFF

d_gene: TRBD2
v_gene: TRBV7-8
CDR3aa: CASSYLGGAYNEQFF

d_gene: -
v_gene: TRBV4-1
CDR3aa: CASSQDHGPSGYTF

d_gene: TRBD2
v_gene: TRBV6-2/TRBV6-3
CDR3aa: CASSLLAGGYNEQFF

d_gene: -
v_gene: TRBV19
CDR3aa: CASSIELYTEAFF

d_gene: -
v_gene: TRBV27
CDR3aa: CASSPARATEAFF

d_gene: -
v_gene: TRBV6-2/TRBV6-3
CDR3aa: CASSYSWGNQPQHF

d_gene: TRBD1
v_gene: TRBV11-1
CDR3aa: CASSPRTGGWDTEAFF

d_gene: -
v_gene: TRBV5-6
CDR3aa: CASSLLQVEGYGYTF

d_gene: -
v_gene: TRBV30
CDR3aa: CAWSKKGDYEQYF

d_gene: TRBD1
v_gene: TRBV6-5
CDR3aa: CASSYLNRGPNTEAFF

d_gene: TRBD1
v_gene: TRBV19
CDR3aa: CASSIGQGATGANVLTF

d_gene: TRBD2
v_gene: TRBV6-2/TRBV6-3
CDR3aa: CASSPSGRAKYEQYF

d_gene: TRBD1
v_gene: TRBV5-1
CDR3aa: CASSLARQGLNEAFF

d_gene: TRBD1
v_gene: TRBV11-2
CDR3aa: CASSFPHGQGTEAFF

d_gene: -
v_gene: TRBV2
CDR3aa: CASSSQTGSNQPQHF

d_gene: TRBD2
v_gene: TRBV14
CDR3aa: CASSQTSGGYEQYF

d_gene: -
v_gene: TRBV6-5
CDR3aa: CASSYIGKPQHF

d_gene: -
v_gene: TRBV5-1
CDR3aa: CASTRRAEETQYF

d_gene: TRBD1
v_gene: TRBV19
CDR3aa: CASSPEAGQGLHGYTF

d_gene: -
v_gene: TRBV4-1
CDR3aa: CASSQSTGSLGEQYF

d_gene: -
v_gene: TRBV6-2/TRBV6-3
CDR3aa: CASTPDRQGGNYGYTF

d_gene: -
v_gene: TRBV6-5
CDR3aa: CASSLGRDVGYTF

d_gene: -
v_gene: TRBV6-5
CDR3aa: CASSLGTYSNQPQHF

d_gene: -
v_gene: TRBV4-2
CDR3aa: CASSDGDNEQFF

d_gene: -
v_gene: TRBV7-2
CDR3aa: CASSFPQHTEAFF

d_gene: TRBD2
v_gene: TRBV18
CDR3aa: CASSPRTSGGPEQETQYF

d_gene: -
v_gene: TRBV29-1
CDR3aa: CSVEVGRGYEQYF

d_gene: TRBD2
v_gene: TRBV5-1
CDR3aa: CASSPPTSGIHNEQFF

d_gene: -
v_gene: TRBV7-9
CDR3aa: CASSLGADSQGSQPQHF

d_gene: -
v_gene: TRBV4-3
CDR3aa: CASSQGRDSPLHF

d_gene: -
v_gene: TRBV21-1
CDR3aa: CASSNDPPRQQYEQYF

d_gene: TRBD2
v_gene: TRBV27
CDR3aa: CASSLLGTGTPGLAGGGKTQYF

d_gene: -
v_gene: TRBV18
CDR3aa: CASWDAGASLEFF

d_gene: -
v_gene: TRBV10-1
CDR3aa: CASSDPPGVRTDTQYF

d_gene: -
v_gene: TRBV11-2
CDR3aa: CASSSREGSPLHF

d_gene: -
v_gene: TRBV7-9
CDR3aa: CASSFVRASSNSPLHF

d_gene: -
v_gene: TRBV4-3
CDR3aa: CASSQAPGIVADTQYF

d_gene: -
v_gene: TRBV7-9
CDR3aa: CASSWPGLAGRSYNEQFF

d_gene: -
v_gene: TRBV6-5
CDR3aa: CASRDSSNYGYTF

d_gene: -
v_gene: TRBV7-2
CDR3aa: CASSLGEQNTEAFF

d_gene: -
v_gene: TRBV2
CDR3aa: CASRSGSSNYGYTF

d_gene: -
v_gene: TRBV15
CDR3aa: CATSITVTAPNEKLFF

d_gene: -
v_gene: TRBV30
CDR3aa: CAWAKMNTEAFF

d_gene: TRBD2
v_gene: TRBV25-1
CDR3aa: CASSEDRTSGDTDTQYF

d_gene: -
v_gene: TRBV30
CDR3aa: CAGFTAGDLGYGYTF

d_gene: -
v_gene: TRBV27
CDR3aa: CASSSGGTEAFF